The present entry profiles one TCR beta chain with its context. This record belongs to a study of PD-L1 blockade in urothelial cancer. Study details: Patients with male sex and bladder-origin urothelial cancer accounted for about 85% of the roughly 30 enrolled. Blood analysis was done at 3 weeks (second dose) and 6 weeks after treatment began.

The CDR3 extends over 17 amino acids. Deletions cut 3 bases from V and 0 bases from J, with 17 bases between. The germline gives CDR1 MDHEN, CDR2 SYDVKM. Time point noted: pretreatment peripheral blood. Per patient, between 1 and 8 samples were collected at pretreatment and on-treatment time points. Into every PCR, synthetic TCR analog templates were spiked. Only in-frame clones appear in the TCRdb table, and some are missing; sequencing was by immunoSEQ multiplex PCR. Among roughly 51,000 clones listed, 86% were seen once. This chain uses TRBV28 with TRBJ1-2; TRBD1 might be the D (5 bases). This TCR was sampled from a man aged 60 to 69 with urothelial cancer. Sequenced material: PBMCs, taken around atezolizumab (anti-PD-L1) treatment. In nucleotides, the CDR3 is TGTGCCAGCAGTTTCAGTGGCAGGGATCTTCCTAACTATGGCTACACCTTC. It yields the protein CASSFSGRDLPNYGYTF.